Listed below are T cell receptor beta chains from one sample, sequenced in a study of blood T cell repertoires in COVID-19. The protocol was immunoSEQ multiplex PCR, while the TCRdb copy is restricted to in-frame clones and leaves out a portion. This repertoire shows tens of thousands of clones, 90% to 95% found once; its top ten account for 8.5%. Sequencing was done on a sample of peripheral blood. The receptors were gathered from a human donor in a cohort sampled during active COVID-19. Both conserved end residues are part of each CDR3. Each record gives: J gene, V gene, D gene, clone size, CDR3 protein, CDR3 DNA. The D gene is left open where the match is weak. Part of the rows lack a size; the others show once, few, many or a class for expanded clones.

j_call: TRBJ2-3
v_call: TRBV7-9
d_call: TRBD2
clone_size: NA
cdr3_aa: CASSRTSGGVGSTDTQYF
cdr3_nt: TGTGCCAGCAGCCGGACTAGCGGGGGCGTGGGTAGCACAGATACGCAGTATTTT

j_call: TRBJ1-1
v_call: TRBV7-2
d_call: NA
clone_size: NA
cdr3_aa: CASSLSVTGTEAFF
cdr3_nt: TGTGCCAGCAGCTTAAGCGTTACTGGCACTGAAGCTTTCTTT

j_call: TRBJ2-7
v_call: TRBV13
d_call: NA
clone_size: NA
cdr3_aa: CASSEGISSEQYF
cdr3_nt: TGTGCCAGCAGCGAGGGAATTTCTAGCGAGCAGTACTTC

j_call: TRBJ1-1
v_call: TRBV11-2
d_call: NA
clone_size: NA
cdr3_aa: CASSLFPPRGVNTEAFF
cdr3_nt: TGTGCCAGCAGCTTGTTCCCCCCCAGGGGTGTGAACACTGAAGCTTTCTTT

j_call: TRBJ1-5
v_call: TRBV5-1
d_call: NA
clone_size: NA
cdr3_aa: CATPTSDSLCRRLNSNQPQHF
cdr3_nt: TGCGCCACCCCCACCTCAGACAGTCTTTGTCGGCGCTTAAATAGCAATCAGCCCCAGCATTTT

j_call: TRBJ2-7
v_call: TRBV4-2
d_call: TRBD1
clone_size: NA
cdr3_aa: CASSYPGQGAYEQYF
cdr3_nt: TGTGCCAGCAGCTATCCGGGACAGGGGGCTTACGAGCAGTACTTC

j_call: TRBJ1-1
v_call: TRBV6-6
d_call: TRBD1
clone_size: NA
cdr3_aa: CASSWTGNTEAFF
cdr3_nt: TGTGCCAGCAGCTGGACAGGTAACACTGAAGCTTTCTTT

j_call: TRBJ1-5
v_call: TRBV30
d_call: NA
clone_size: NA
cdr3_aa: CAWSVRGFNQPQHF
cdr3_nt: TGTGCCTGGAGTGTAAGGGGGTTCAATCAGCCCCAGCATTTT

j_call: TRBJ2-7
v_call: TRBV7-2
d_call: TRBD2
clone_size: once
cdr3_aa: CASSASGLASVSYEQYF
cdr3_nt: TGTGCCAGCAGCGCCTCTGGACTAGCGTCCGTCTCCTACGAGCAGTACTTC

j_call: TRBJ1-2
v_call: TRBV28
d_call: TRBD1
clone_size: NA
cdr3_aa: CASSFGSGGLPGYGYTF
cdr3_nt: TGTGCCAGCAGTTTTGGCTCAGGGGGCTTACCGGGCTATGGCTACACCTTC

j_call: TRBJ1-1
v_call: TRBV28
d_call: NA
clone_size: once
cdr3_aa: CASSLKADTEAFF
cdr3_nt: TGTGCCAGCAGTTTAAAAGCGGACACTGAAGCTTTCTTT

j_call: TRBJ2-7
v_call: TRBV10-3
d_call: NA
clone_size: NA
cdr3_aa: CATAGVTYEQYF
cdr3_nt: TGTGCCACAGCAGGGGTTACCTACGAGCAGTACTTC

j_call: TRBJ2-7
v_call: TRBV5-1
d_call: NA
clone_size: NA
cdr3_aa: CASSFSVAEGAYEQYF
cdr3_nt: TGCGCCAGCAGCTTTTCAGTCGCAGAGGGAGCATACGAGCAGTACTTC

j_call: TRBJ1-1
v_call: TRBV28
d_call: NA
clone_size: NA
cdr3_aa: CASSFQGPSADTEAFF
cdr3_nt: TGTGCCAGCAGTTTTCAGGGGCCCTCCGCGGATACTGAAGCTTTCTTT

j_call: TRBJ1-4
v_call: TRBV28
d_call: NA
clone_size: NA
cdr3_aa: CASSFSPRQGSTNEKLFF
cdr3_nt: TGTGCCAGCAGTTTTTCCCCACGGCAGGGTTCAACTAATGAAAAACTGTTTTTT

j_call: TRBJ2-7
v_call: TRBV4-1
d_call: TRBD2
clone_size: NA
cdr3_aa: CASSPGLEDYEQYF
cdr3_nt: TGCGCCAGCAGCCCAGGACTAGAAGACTACGAGCAGTACTTC